The 17 T cell receptor beta chains below were found in one sample sequenced in a study of T cell changes during pregnancy in multiple sclerosis. TCRdb's table, derived via immunoSEQ multiplex PCR, lists solely in-frame clones and lacks some. The table has 35,000 to 40,000 clones, 92% seen once; the top ten hold roughly 5%. Sample: CD8+ T cells from peripheral blood mononuclear cells, taken in the third trimester of pregnancy. Receptors were obtained from a female donor with multiple sclerosis, enrolled in a pregnancy study.

This clone ranks as medium-sized. This chain joins TRBV4-2 and TRBJ2-3, with TRBD2 matching over 13 bases. The CDR3 covers 15 residues. Germline V gene lookup returns CDR1 LGHNA and CDR2 YNFKEQ. V was pared by 4 bases and J by 4 bases, with 2 bases of the junction left unmatched. The CDR3 nucleotides are TGTGCCAGCAGCCGGACTAGCGGGAGCGCAGATACGCAGTATTTT. It translates to CASSRTSGSADTQYF.

This clone was seen just once. The chain uses TRBV10-3 and TRBJ2-1; perhaps TRBD2 as D (6 bases). CDR3 length: 14 residues. V lost 8 bases, J lost 3 bases, and 14 bases lay in between. The germline V gene encodes CDR1 ENHRY and CDR2 SYGVKD. The CDR3 sequence: CAIGDGGDYNEQFF. The CDR3 DNA is TGTGCCATCGGGGACGGCGGGGACTACAATGAGCAGTTCTTC.

V and J are TRBV4-3 and TRBJ2-2; 9 bases fit TRBD2. Germline loops: CDR1 LGHNA, CDR2 YSLEER. This CDR3 comprises 19 residues. V lost 4 bases to trimming and J lost 5 bases; unmatched junction nucleotides: 17. This chain's CDR3 is CASSPTSGVSLRETGELFF. In DNA, the CDR3 is TGCGCCAGCAGCCCGACTAGCGGTGTGTCCCTTCGTGAGACCGGGGAGCTGTTTTTT.

This rearrangement joins TRBV7-3 to TRBJ2-3; 11 positions agree with TRBD2. V lost 4 bases, J lost 2 bases, and 8 bases stayed unmatched. The CDR3 loop spans 17 amino acids. Per germline, CDR1 SGHTA and CDR2 FQGTGA. The CDR3 coding sequence is TGTGCCAGCAGCTGGCAGACTAGCGGGACGATCACAGATACGCAGTATTTT. Protein: CASSWQTSGTITDTQYF.

The chain carries TRBV25-1 and TRBJ2-1; no definite D call. Germline V CDR1 and CDR2: MGHDK, SYGVNS. The V and J ends lost 0 bases and 9 bases respectively, with 3 bases between them. The CDR3 loop spans 11 amino acids. Here the CDR3 DNA reads TGTGCCAGCAGTGAATACGGTGAGCAGTTCTTC. Encoded protein: CASSEYGEQFF.

The chain carries TRBV4-3 and TRBJ2-3; 9 bases are shared with TRBD2. Germline CDR1 is LGHNA and CDR2 is YSLEER. Trimming cost V 0 bases and J 1 base; bases outside gene matches: 14. The CDR3 sequence is 20 residues long. DNA of the CDR3: TGCGCCAGCAGCCAAGATCTTCTAGCGGGAAACCCGCCGGGCACAGATACGCAGTATTTT. Translation: CASSQDLLAGNPPGTDTQYF.

The CDR3 here is CASQRGLAVNEQFF. CDR3 in DNA: TGTGCCAGCCAGAGAGGGCTAGCGGTCAATGAGCAGTTCTTC. The chain recombines TRBV7-8 with TRBJ2-1; 7 bases fit TRBD2. The CDR3 extends over 14 amino acids. Germline V CDR1 and CDR2: SGHVS, FQNEAQ. V shed 8 bases, J shed 6 bases, and the junction held 10 bases outside the gene matches.

The sample holds a few counts of this clone. Within the sample, other DNA sequences also encode this same CDR3. V usage is TRBV7-9 and J usage is TRBJ2-2; no firm D call. The CDR3 length is 11 residues. Germline CDR1 is SEHNR and CDR2 is FQNEAQ (reference sequence). With 6 bases removed from V and 4 bases from J, the gap between germline ends came to 3 bases. CDR3 nucleotides: TGTGCCAGCAGTCGCACCGGGGAGCTGTTTTTT. It specifies CASSRTGELFF.

The V call is TRBV28, the J call TRBJ2-1; TRBD2 matches at 11 bases. Germline lookup yields CDR1 MDHEN and CDR2 SYDVKM. V dropped 6 bases and J dropped 9; count of bases not matched to a gene: 7. CDR3 size: 14 residues. This chain's CDR3 is CASRRTSGSSEQFF. The CDR3 DNA reads as TGTGCCAGCAGGAGAACTAGCGGGAGTTCTGAGCAGTTCTTC.

This clone was detected once. J is TRBJ2-7 and V is TRBV7-9; D remains unclear. Germline V gene sequence: CDR1 SEHNR, CDR2 FQNEAQ (reference sequence). The CDR3 is 11 residues long. V was shortened by 6 bases and J by 3 bases, with 6 bases between the two germline ends. In nucleotides, the CDR3 is TGTGCCAGCAGTAGAGGCTACGAGCAGTACTTC. Translated: CASSRGYEQYF.

The gene calls are TRBV19 and TRBJ1-5, with D possibly TRBD1 on 5 matching bases. Germline V gives CDR1 LNHDA, CDR2 SQIVND (reference sequence). The CDR3 is made up of 17 amino acids. V lost 1 base, J lost 4 bases, and 17 bases lay in between. The CDR3 DNA follows: TGTGCCAGTAGTATAGGGTTGGCGGGGGTGGGGAATCAGCCCCAGCATTTT. Protein product: CASSIGLAGVGNQPQHF.

Of note for this clone: Compared with germline, one end of the junction differs, possibly owing to a read error. Within the sample, other DNA sequences also encode this same CDR3. V usage is TRBV6-4 and J usage is TRBJ2-1; TRBD2 is a possible D gene (5 bases). The CDR3 is made up of 12 amino acids. CDR1 is MRHNA, CDR2 SNTAGT, per germline. CDR3 coding DNA: TGTGCCAGTAGTGAAGGGAGTAATGAGCAGTTCTTC. Its protein is CASSEGSNEQFF.

A few counts support this clone. The chain carries TRBV9 and TRBJ2-1; a possible D gene is TRBD2 (5 bases). The V and J ends lost 4 bases and 1 base respectively, with 12 bases between them. CDR3 length: 15 residues. Germline CDR1 is SGDLS and CDR2 is YYNGEE. This CDR3 reads CASSLSGPSYNEQFF. The CDR3 nucleotides read TGTGCCAGCAGCTTAAGCGGTCCTTCCTACAATGAGCAGTTCTTC.

The chain has TRBV15 and TRBJ2-2; possibly TRBD2 for D (6 bases). Germline CDR1 LNHNV, CDR2 YYDKDF (reference sequence). CDR3 length equals 14 residues. V was cut by 3 bases and J by 4 bases, with 9 bases left in between. The CDR3 nucleotides read TGTGCCACCAGCAGCGGGAGCGCCACCGGGGAGCTGTTTTTT. This encodes CATSSGSATGELFF.

The genes are TRBV27 and TRBJ2-1, with 7 bases fitting TRBD2. The CDR3 is 16 residues long. Germline V gene data show CDR1 as MNHEY and CDR2 as SMNVEV (reference sequence). After removal of 0 bases from V and 4 bases from J, the junction contained 6 bases not matched to a gene. The CDR3 spells CASSLSQGGGYNEQFF. CDR3 sequence (DNA): TGTGCCAGCAGTTTATCGCAAGGCGGGGGTTACAATGAGCAGTTCTTC.

This clone has a single count. The chain joins TRBV11-2 to TRBJ1-1; D is unresolved. The CDR3 spans 14 residues. V was cut by 2 bases and J by 0 bases, with 7 bases left in between. Germline V lookup: CDR1 SGHAT, CDR2 FQNNGV. The CDR3 protein is CASSLYGLNTEAFF. Here the CDR3 DNA reads TGTGCCAGCAGCTTATACGGGTTGAACACTGAAGCTTTCTTT.

The chain combines TRBV4-2 with TRBJ2-3; the D is unclear. CDR3 length equals 13 residues. Per the germline V gene, CDR1 is LGHNA and CDR2 is YNFKEQ. V was pared by 1 base and J by 8 bases, with 10 bases between. The CDR3 nucleotides are TGTGCCAGCAGCCAAGGAGAGTACGGTACGCAGTATTTT. Amino acid sequence: CASSQGEYGTQYF.